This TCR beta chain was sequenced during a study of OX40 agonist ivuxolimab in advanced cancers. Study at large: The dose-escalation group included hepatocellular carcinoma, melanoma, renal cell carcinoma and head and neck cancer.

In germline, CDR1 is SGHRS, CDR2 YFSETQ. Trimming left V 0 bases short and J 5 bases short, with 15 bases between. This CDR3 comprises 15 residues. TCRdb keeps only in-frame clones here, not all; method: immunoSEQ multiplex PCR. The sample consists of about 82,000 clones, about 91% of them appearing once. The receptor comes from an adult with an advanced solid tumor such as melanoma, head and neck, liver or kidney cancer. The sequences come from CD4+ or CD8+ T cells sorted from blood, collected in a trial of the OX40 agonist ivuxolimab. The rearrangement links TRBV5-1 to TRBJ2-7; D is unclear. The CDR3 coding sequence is TGCGCCAGCAGCTTGGATGGTAGGATTCGGGACGAGCAGTACTTC. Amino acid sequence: CASSLDGRIRDEQYF.